One sample yielded the 28 T cell receptor beta chains listed below, sequenced in a study of T cell repertoires in cytomegalovirus infection. TCRdb recomputed calls from the reads with MiXCR, one row per CDR3 protein. The repertoire holds fewer than 700,000 distinct CDR3 sequences, with 24% as singletons. Sequencing was carried out using CD8+ T cells from PBMCs. The receptors shown here come from a human donor in good health (CMV status not recorded). Some clones in this sample may be carry-over from other donors' samples.

This clonotype was seen ten or more times. The chain couples TRBV6-2 or TRBV6-3 to TRBJ2-2; D may correspond to TRBD1 or TRBD2 (5 bases each). This CDR3 contains 15 residues. The V end was cut by 8 bases, the J end by 0 bases, with 13 bases between. Germline lookup yields CDR1 MNHEY and CDR2 SVGEGT. Here the CDR3 reads CASLGTPTNTGELFF. CDR3 DNA sequence: TGTGCCAGCTTAGGGACGCCTACGAACACCGGGGAGCTGTTTTTT.

This clonotype was counted between two and nine times. The germline gene is not matched at one end of the junction; a read error may be the cause. This chain uses TRBV29-1 with TRBJ1-2; TRBD1 matches 7 bases. The germline gives CDR1 SQVTM, CDR2 ANQGSEA. This CDR3 spans 13 amino acids. CDR3 DNA sequence: TGCAGCATTGACCAGGGGGTGAGGCATGGCTACACCTTC. Protein: CSIDQGVRHGYTF.

The V call is TRBV29-1, the J call TRBJ2-6; 7 bases line up with TRBD1. The germline V gene has CDR1 SQVTM and CDR2 ANQGSEA. The CDR3 length is 15 residues. V lost 6 bases, J lost 2 bases, and 7 bases stayed unmatched. The CDR3: CSVGQTGTGANVLTF. CDR3 bases: TGCAGCGTGGGGCAGACAGGGACTGGGGCCAACGTCCTGACTTTC. Full variable domain (missing parts from reference TRBV29-1 and TRBJ2-6): SAVISQKPSRDICQRGTSLTIQCQVDSQVTMMFWYRQQPGQSLTLIATANQGSEATYESGFVIDKFPISRPNLTFSTLTVSNMSPEDSSIYLCSVGQTGTGANVLTFGAGSRLTVL.

This clonotype was observed a few times. The chain carries TRBV12-5 and TRBJ2-1; 9 bases fit TRBD2. The germline V gene encodes CDR1 LGHNT and CDR2 FRNRAP. CDR3 length: 16 amino acids. Unmatched junction bases numbered 11, after V lost 6 bases and J lost 5 bases. The CDR3 here is CASGLLLAGRDNEQFF. CDR3 coding DNA: TGTGCTAGTGGCCTACTCCTAGCGGGGAGGGACAATGAGCAGTTCTTC.

This chain joins TRBV10-3 and TRBJ2-2; tentatively, D is TRBD1 (6 bases). The germline V gene encodes CDR1 ENHRY and CDR2 SYGVKD. The CDR3 has 14 residues. The V end lost 6 bases, the J end lost 3 bases, and 11 bases lay between the germline ends. In DNA form, the CDR3 reads TGTGCCATCAGCCAGACAGGTGACACCGGGGAGCTGTTTTTT. It encodes CAISQTGDTGELFF.

The chain recombines TRBV7-9 with TRBJ1-6, with no clear D. V was shortened by 3 bases and J by 4 bases, with 16 bases between the two germline ends. In germline, CDR1 is SEHNR, CDR2 FQNEAQ (reference sequence). CDR3 length: 17 amino acids. CDR3 DNA: TGTGCCAGCAGCTTGGATTACGCAGGAACATATAATTCACCCCTCCACTTT. Protein product: CASSLDYAGTYNSPLHF.

A note on this clonotype: A read error is likely, as this CDR3 ends without the conserved phenylalanine or tryptophan. The limits of the CDR3 on the DNA are not certain, so only TCRdb's listed CDR3 is given. J is TRBJ1-2 and V is TRBV29-1; the table calls TRBD1, which could not be checked here. The CDR3 region is 14 residues in length, termini included. Germline CDR1 and CDR2: SQVTM and ANQGSEA. The CDR3 sequence is CSAPVEQGLRDSAS.

Comments on this clonotype: At one of its ends the junction is not consistent with the germline gene, which may arise from a read error. The CDR3 here is CANSLELAGSTDTQYF. CDR3 nucleotides: TGTGCCAACAGCTTAGAACTAGCGGGTAGCACAGATACGCAGTATTTT. This chain connects TRBV7-2 to TRBJ2-3; TRBD2 aligns across 9 bases. Germline assignment: CDR1 SGHTA and CDR2 FQGNSA. This CDR3 is 16 amino acids long.

This clonotype has a count of ten or more. The chain joins TRBV6-6 to TRBJ1-2; possible D gene TRBD1, 5 bases. V lost 2 bases and J 6 bases, leaving 25 bases between the germline ends. Germline values: CDR1 MNHNY, CDR2 SVGAGI (reference sequence). This CDR3 is 18 amino acids long. The CDR3 coding sequence is TGTGCCAGCAGTTACACCCAACTAGACAGCGACCGGCGCCATGGCTACACCTTC. This codes for CASSYTQLDSDRRHGYTF.

A few counts support this clonotype. The V gene is TRBV6-2 or TRBV6-3, the J gene TRBJ2-5; D is possibly TRBD2 (6 bases). Germline values: CDR1 MNHEY, CDR2 SVGEGT. The CDR3 runs to 14 residues. Trimming stripped 7 bases from V and 0 bases from J, with 12 bases between. CDR3 nucleotides: TGTGCCAGCAAGACTAGACCGTACCAAGAGACCCAGTACTTC. Translating it yields CASKTRPYQETQYF.

This clonotype was detected many times. This chain joins TRBV7-2 and TRBJ2-6, with 16 bases matching TRBD2. The ends lost 6 bases at V and 4 bases at J; junction bases unmatched: 6. The CDR3 has 18 amino acids. Germline V gene sequence: CDR1 SGHTA, CDR2 FQGNSA. CDR3 in amino acids: CASRGTSGGAYGANVLTF. CDR3 nucleotides: TGTGCCAGCAGAGGGACTAGCGGGGGGGCCTACGGGGCCAACGTCCTGACTTTC.

The rearrangement joins TRBV20-1 to TRBJ2-5; D is ambiguous. Germline CDR1 and CDR2: DFQATT and SNEGSKA (reference sequence). V lost 3 bases to trimming and J lost 7 bases, with 6 bases between them. CDR3 size: 10 residues. The DNA of the CDR3 is TGCAGTGCTAGCTGGGGGACCCAGTACTTC. Encoded protein: CSASWGTQYF.

The gene calls are TRBV20-1 and TRBJ1-6; TRBD1 matches 7 bases. The length of the CDR3 is 13 residues. Germline trimming cut 6 bases from V and 14 bases from J; bases unmatched to any gene: 13. Germline CDR1 is DFQATT and CDR2 is SNEGSKA (reference sequence). CDR3 in DNA: TGCAGTGCCGCGGGGACAGCGCCTACGGCCCTCCACTTT. Its translation is CSAAGTAPTALHF.

With respect to this clonotype: A read error may explain this, as a much larger clone is one base away. The genes are TRBV7-9 and TRBJ2-5; TRBD2 might be the D (7 bases). Germline V CDR1 and CDR2: SEHNR, FQNEAQ (reference sequence). This CDR3 comprises 14 residues. The CDR3 spells CVSSPRGAGETQYF. In nucleotides, the CDR3 is TGTGTCAGCAGCCCTCGGGGGGCAGGGGAGACCCAGTACTTC.

With regard to this clonotype: This may arise from a read error, as a much more abundant clone is one base away. This chain connects TRBV7-2 to TRBJ2-1; D may be TRBD2 (5 bases). CDR3 length: 12 amino acids. Germline CDR1 SGHTA, CDR2 FQGNSA. CDR3 nucleotides: TGTGCCAGCAGCCCAGCCGGGAATGGGCAGTTCTTC. Its protein product is CASSPAGNGQFF.

V gene TRBV27 combines with J gene TRBJ1-2, with TRBD1 as a possible D gene (5 bases). The CDR3 is 13 amino acids. Germline CDR1 and CDR2: MNHEY and SMNVEV (reference sequence). Trimming cost V 4 bases and J 8 bases, with 14 bases left between them. The CDR3 loop reads CASSSGTLGGYTF. The CDR3, as DNA: TGTGCCAGCAGTTCCGGGACCCTTGGAGGCTACACCTTC.

Many counts were recorded for this clonotype. V and J are TRBV27 and TRBJ1-1; tentative D call: TRBD1 (6 bases). Germline V gives CDR1 MNHEY, CDR2 SMNVEV (reference sequence). CDR3 length: 16 residues. With 3 bases removed from V and 0 bases from J, the gap between germline ends came to 14 bases. The CDR3 nucleotides are TGTGCCAGCAGTTTTTCGGGGGCCCGCATGAACACTGAAGCTTTCTTT. The encoded protein is CASSFSGARMNTEAFF.

This clonotype was seen a few times. The CDR3 reads CSGRTGDVPNEQFF. In DNA form, the CDR3 reads TGCAGCGGGCGTACAGGGGATGTCCCCAATGAGCAGTTCTTC. The J gene is TRBJ2-1, the V gene TRBV29-1; the match to TRBD1 covers 7 bases. V trimming: 7 bases; J trimming: 6 bases; junction bases outside the gene matches: 12. Per germline, CDR1 SQVTM and CDR2 ANQGSEA. The CDR3 is made up of 14 amino acids.

This clonotype was detected a few times. The V gene is TRBV28, the J gene TRBJ1-5; possible D gene TRBD1, 5 bases. Germline loops: CDR1 MDHEN, CDR2 SYDVKM. This CDR3 is 15 amino acids long. V lost 4 bases to trimming and J lost 1 base, with 11 bases between them. The CDR3 DNA reads TGTGCCAGCAGTTCCGACGGGGCGAGCAATCAGCCCCAGCATTTT. It is translated as CASSSDGASNQPQHF.

The J gene is TRBJ1-6, the V gene TRBV20-1; 10 bases fit TRBD1. The CDR3 has 18 amino acids. The V segment lost 3 bases and the J segment 5 bases; nucleotides outside the gene matches: 13. Germline-derived CDR1 and CDR2 are DFQATT and SNEGSKA (reference sequence). This chain's CDR3 is CSASRDRGPWGDNSPLHF. The CDR3 region has the DNA TGCAGTGCTAGTCGGGACAGGGGACCCTGGGGGGATAATTCACCCCTCCACTTT.

The gene calls are TRBV7-9 and TRBJ1-2; 7 nucleotides match TRBD1. CDR1 is SEHNR and CDR2 is FQNEAQ in the germline V gene (reference sequence). CDR3 length: 18 amino acids. The ends lost 6 bases at V and 3 bases at J; junction bases unmatched: 19. The DNA of the CDR3 is TGTGCCAGCAGAAACACAGACAGGGCCAAAGAAGATGACTATGGCTACACCTTC. It translates to CASRNTDRAKEDDYGYTF.

V gene TRBV6-6 combines with J gene TRBJ1-2; weak D call: TRBD1 (6 bases). CDR3 length equals 14 residues. Germline-derived CDR1 and CDR2 are MNHNY and SVGAGI (reference sequence). Between the trimmed V and J ends, which lost 5 bases and 5 bases, there was a span of 15 bases. CDR3 sequence reads: CASSPGQSAYGYTF. The CDR3 DNA follows: TGTGCCAGCAGTCCCGGACAGTCCGCTTATGGCTACACCTTC.

The chain joins TRBV29-1 to TRBJ2-5, with D possibly TRBD1 on 6 matching bases. V was pared by 8 bases and J by 4 bases, with 14 bases between. Germline CDR1 and CDR2: SQVTM and ANQGSEA. This CDR3 has 12 residues. The CDR3 reads CSCRGRRETQYF. The CDR3 DNA reads TGCAGCTGCAGGGGCCGGCGAGAGACCCAGTACTTC.

This clonotype has a handful of counts. DNA for the CDR3: TGTGCCAGCAGTGTACAGGGAGGTGGAACTGAAGCTTTCTTT. Encoded protein: CASSVQGGGTEAFF. This rearrangement joins TRBV27 to TRBJ1-1; maybe TRBD1 (6 bases). V was trimmed by 5 bases and J by 5 bases, leaving 15 bases between them. The CDR3 runs 14 residues. Germline CDR1 reads MNHEY; CDR2 reads SMNVEV (reference sequence).

In its sample, this clonotype was seen a few times. This sequence joins TRBV7-9 and TRBJ2-3; 12 positions agree with TRBD2. The germline gives CDR1 SEHNR, CDR2 FQNEAQ (reference sequence). The CDR3 length is 15 residues. V lost 3 bases, J lost 5 bases, and 3 bases stayed unmatched. The CDR3 nucleotides are TGTGCCAGCAGCTTTCTAGCGGGGGGGGTAGATACGCAGTATTTT. This gives the protein CASSFLAGGVDTQYF.

This clonotype has more than one count but fewer than ten. This chain uses TRBV4-2 with TRBJ2-2; D is uncertain. CDR3 length: 17 amino acids. With 3 bases removed from V and 7 bases from J, the gap between germline ends came to 21 bases. The V gene's germline CDR1 is LGHNA and CDR2 YNFKEQ. CDR3 nucleotide sequence: TGTGCCAGCAGCCATTCCTCGGCGGCCCTCTTACACGGGGAGCTGTTTTTT. It specifies CASSHSSAALLHGELFF.

This clonotype was counted between two and nine times. The V and J genes are TRBV6-6 and TRBJ2-7, with D unresolved. This CDR3 is built from 11 residues. Germline V gene sequence: CDR1 MNHNY, CDR2 SVGAGI (reference sequence). Trimming stripped 3 bases from V and 5 bases from J, with 5 bases between. This CDR3 is CASSYSNEQYV. The CDR3 DNA sequence: TGTGCCAGCAGTTATTCGAACGAGCAGTACGTC.

The chain uses TRBV28 and TRBJ1-4, with D possibly TRBD1 on 6 matching bases. The length of the CDR3 is 16 residues. Per the germline V gene, CDR1 is MDHEN and CDR2 is SYDVKM. The V and J ends lost 6 bases and 4 bases respectively, with 18 bases between them. The chain's CDR3 is CASSRVRGDYNEKLFF. The CDR3 DNA follows: TGTGCCAGCAGCAGAGTAAGGGGGGATTATAATGAAAAACTGTTTTTT.